This T cell receptor (beta chain) was captured by sequencing in a study of blood T cell repertoires in COVID-19. Across the whole study: COVID-19 samples collected from the United States, Italy and Spain covered acute and convalescent phases. Sources were T cells, B-cell-depleted T cells, or PBMCs; the material itself was cDNA or gDNA.

This clone was seen only a few times. Germline V gene sequence: CDR1 SGHAT, CDR2 FQNNGV. CDR3 length equals 15 residues. The ends were cut back, 5 bases at V and 3 bases at J, with 14 bases in the middle. Original handling: It was from reference gene primer amplification that nucleated cell counts were estimated. The repertoire was sequenced with immunoSEQ multiplex PCR; TCRdb's copy has only in-frame clones and lacks some. From that table come the V and J calls and clone size; the DNA was used to work out D and trimming. This table has around 100,000 clones, more than 85% appearing once. The rearrangement uses TRBV11-2 and TRBJ2-1; TRBD2 might be the D (6 bases). The clonotype comes from a man aged 50 to 60 with active COVID-19. Sequencing used peripheral blood. This CDR3 is CASSKVGTYYNEQFF. The DNA for the CDR3 is TGTGCCAGCAGCAAAGTCGGGACTTACTACAATGAGCAGTTCTTC.